This entry concerns a single T cell receptor beta chain. This clonotype appeared many times. Its recognized antigen is unknown. The input lacks base qualities; no much larger clone sits a single base away. This sample was included in a study of early T cells in non-severe SARS-CoV-2 infection (dated by TCRdb to the early 2020s). Context from the whole study: Because TCR sequencing relied on bulk RNA taken from unsorted whole blood, pairing of alpha and beta chains was not possible. General findings and caveats noted by the study authors: VDJdb matching was skewed toward anti-spike CD8 responses, so virus-specific expansions were likely underestimated and private and CD4 specificities were missed.

The study was a case-control design nested within a healthcare worker cohort in London, UK, with weekly nasopharyngeal swab PCR tests and blood sampling. Healthcare workers were enrolled in the week of the UK lockdown, from 23 to 31 March 2020, and were followed every week for up to roughly 16 weeks. The V and J ends are trimmed by 5 bases and 3 bases, leaving 11 bases between them. The CDR3 has 13 amino acids, counting the end cysteine and phenylalanine. The read is trimmed to its CDR3 DNA, 39 bases read in frame from base 1. For CDR1 and CDR2, the germline V gene lists SQVTM and ANQGSEA. The library was produced with 5' RACE. TCRdb shows the sequencer as NextSeq 500. In the TCR library protocol, unique molecular identifiers were attached to individual cDNA molecules to correct for PCR bias and sequencing error. Sequencing covered both TCR alpha and beta chains, and within each sample the abundances of alpha and beta sequences were tightly co-correlated. The study's processing was this. Decombinator V4 was used to perform V gene, J gene and CDR3 annotation of TCR sequences. Expanded TCRs were defined as changing significantly between any two time points under a Poisson model with p below 0.0001. TCR abundances were normalised to the total number of TCRs sequenced per sample and expressed as counts per million. TRAV1-2 paired with TRAJ12, TRAJ20 or TRAJ33 defined MAIT TCRs, while TRAV10 paired with TRAJ18 defined iNKT TCRs. A search of VDJdb, accessed on 1 November 2021, was run for TCRs annotated to CMV, EBV and SARS-CoV-2, with TCRs annotated for multiple antigens excluded. In-frame beta chains were kept once TCRdb had trimmed the public reads at Q25 with fastp and called clones with MiXCR. Rows matching on CDR3 protein sequence are summarized as one entry with the most common DNA and genes. TCRdb, not the authors, supplied the V and J calls. The sample table contains some 60,000 distinct CDR3 sequences; only one count was recorded for about 12% of them. The ten largest clones take up 2.9% of the sample.

The rearranged chain carries TRBV29-1 and TRBJ1-5, with TRBD1 as a weak D call on 5 bases. This sequence was found in an adult who was a healthcare worker with PCR-confirmed SARS-CoV-2 infection or an uninfected control (not recorded which). The material sequenced was whole blood. The DNA sequence is as follows: TGCAGCGTTTTGTCACAGGACAATCAGCCCCAGCATTTT. Its protein product is CSVLSQDNQPQHF.